This T cell receptor beta chain comes out of a study of blood T cell repertoires in COVID-19. For the study at large: In each case, the material was cDNA or gDNA derived from T cells, B-cell-depleted T cells, or PBMCs.

Participant-reported clinical history was the basis for cohort assignment. The study counted Cohort 3 donors as recovered given two negative PCRs, clearance, or symptom resolution. The germline CDR1 and CDR2 sequences are MNHEY and SVGAGI. This CDR3 region has 15 residues. V shed 5 bases and J 3 bases; nucleotides not matched to a gene: 9. Generated by immunoSEQ multiplex PCR, the TCRdb table keeps only in-frame clones and is missing some. The sample yields 350,000 or so clones, approximately 84% seen once. The chain recombines TRBV6-5 with TRBJ2-5; 7 bases match TRBD1. This TCR was recovered from a woman between 25 and 40 years old who had recovered from COVID-19. Source material: PBMCs or T cells enriched from blood (not recorded which). CDR3 nucleotides: TGTGCCAGCAGTACCCCAGGGGACAGCAAAGAGACCCAGTACTTC. Its protein product is CASSTPGDSKETQYF.